Listed below are T cell receptor beta chains from one sample, sequenced in a study of CXCR4 blockade with PD-1 therapy in pancreatic cancer. The repertoire was sequenced with immunoSEQ multiplex PCR; TCRdb's copy has only in-frame clones and lacks some. The profile shows about 17,000 clones, about two thirds of them singletons. The sample was tumor tissue. All receptors come from a human donor with pancreatic ductal adenocarcinoma. Each CDR3 is given with its conserved first and last residue. D genes are given only for firm matches. For some rows the clone size is stated as once, few or many, or as a class when expanded; others skip it.

NA | TRBJ2-7 | TRBV16 | 15 | NA | CASSQSEGAPYEQYF | TGTGCCAGCAGCCAATCGGAGGGGGCCCCCTACGAGCAGTACTTC
NA | TRBJ1-1 | TRBV28 | 17 | NA | CASSPPSGRSPNTEAFF | TGTGCCAGCAGTCCACCCTCTGGGCGGAGCCCGAACACTGAAGCTTTCTTT
NA | TRBJ2-3 | TRBV9 | 13 | once | CASSASRTDTQYF | TGTGCCAGCAGCGCTTCACGAACAGATACGCAGTATTTT
NA | TRBJ2-2 | TRBV18 | 14 | NA | CASSPGVNTGELFF | TGTGCCAGCTCACCAGGGGTGAACACCGGGGAGCTGTTTTTT
NA | TRBJ2-2 | TRBV30 | 15 | NA | CAWSGTLGNTGELFF | TGTGCCTGGAGTGGGACTTTAGGGAACACCGGGGAGCTGTTTTTT
NA | TRBJ1-1 | TRBV15 | 14 | NA | CATSRVGGSTEAFF | TGTGCCACCAGCAGAGTCGGTGGCAGCACTGAAGCTTTCTTT
NA | TRBJ1-4 | TRBV28 | 15 | NA | CASSFKTPSGEKLFF | TGTGCCAGCAGTTTTAAGACTCCGTCAGGGGAAAAACTGTTTTTT
TRBD2 | TRBJ2-1 | TRBV15 | 17 | NA | CATSDHRTSGTYNEQFF | TGTGCCACCAGCGACCATAGGACCAGCGGGACTTACAATGAGCAGTTCTTC
TRBD1 | TRBJ1-2 | TRBV18 | 17 | NA | CASSPLGTGTPFRGYTF | TGTGCCAGCTCACCACTGGGGACAGGGACGCCATTCAGAGGCTACACCTTC
NA | TRBJ2-3 | TRBV19 | 15 | NA | CASSIPGGGTDTQYF | TGTGCCAGTAGTATCCCAGGGGGAGGGACAGATACGCAGTATTTT
NA | TRBJ2-6 | TRBV23-1 | 18 | NA | CASSQDWTEAIGANVLTF | TGCGCCAGCAGCCAAGATTGGACAGAGGCTATAGGGGCCAACGTCCTGACTTTC
TRBD1 | TRBJ2-7 | TRBV19 | 16 | NA | CASSARGGTGEYEQYF | TGTGCCAGTAGTGCCCGGGGGGGGACAGGGGAGTACGAGCAGTACTTC
NA | TRBJ2-5 | TRBV19 | 13 | NA | CASSGAQQETQYF | TGTGCCAGTAGCGGGGCACAACAAGAGACCCAGTACTTC
NA | TRBJ1-5 | TRBV30 | 13 | NA | CAWNGARDQPQHF | TGTGCCTGGAACGGGGCTAGGGATCAGCCCCAGCATTTT
NA | TRBJ1-5 | TRBV9 | 15 | few | CASSVGFGDGQPQHF | TGTGCCAGCAGCGTAGGGTTCGGGGACGGGCAGCCCCAGCATTTT
NA | TRBJ1-1 | TRBV9 | 14 | NA | CASSNRASNTEAFF | TGTGCCAGCAGTAACAGGGCCTCGAACACTGAAGCTTTCTTT
NA | TRBJ2-1 | TRBV19 | 13 | NA | CASSIGREVEQFF | TGTGCCAGTAGTATTGGCAGGGAGGTTGAGCAGTTCTTC
NA | TRBJ2-2 | TRBV6-8 | 13 | few | CASSSATSGELFF | TGTGCCAGCAGTTCGGCGACTTCCGGGGAGCTGTTTTTT
NA | TRBJ2-1 | TRBV14 | 16 | NA | CASSQAIGPPADEQFF | TGTGCCAGCAGCCAAGCAATCGGACCCCCTGCCGATGAGCAGTTCTTC
NA | TRBJ1-3 | TRBV28 | 16 | NA | CASSLYLEATGNTIYF | TGTGCCAGCAGTTTATACCTCGAAGCCACTGGAAACACCATATATTTT
NA | TRBJ1-3 | TRBV29-1 | 14 | NA | CSVHGRGTGNTIYF | TGCAGCGTCCACGGACGGGGTACTGGAAACACCATATATTTT
TRBD2 | TRBJ2-5 | TRBV29-1 | 16 | NA | CSVLTASGRVWETQYF | TGCAGCGTTTTAACGGCGAGCGGGAGGGTGTGGGAGACCCAGTACTTC
NA | TRBJ2-7 | TRBV18 | 13 | once | CASSPDSSYEQYF | TGTGCCAGCTCACCGGACAGTTCCTACGAGCAGTACTTC
NA | TRBJ1-1 | TRBV18 | 15 | few | CASSNPTGRDTEAFF | TGTGCCAGCTCAAACCCCACCGGGCGGGACACTGAAGCTTTCTTT
TRBD1 | TRBJ2-1 | TRBV7-1 | 13 | few | CASSPSDRNEQFF | TGTGCCAGCAGCCCGTCGGACAGGAATGAGCAGTTCTTC
NA | TRBJ1-4 | TRBV18 | 14 | NA | CASSPTVINEKLFF | TGTGCCAGCTCGCCTACAGTTATTAATGAAAAACTGTTTTTT
NA | TRBJ1-5 | TRBV18 | 13 | NA | CASSPSNQQPQHF | TGTGCCAGCTCACCCAGTAACCAGCAGCCCCAGCATTTT
NA | TRBJ1-3 | TRBV19 | 14 | NA | CASSIKGTGNTIYF | TGTGCCAGTAGTATAAAGGGGACTGGAAACACCATATATTTT
NA | TRBJ2-4 | TRBV27 | 13 | NA | CASSLSHKNIQYF | TGTGCCAGCAGTTTATCACACAAAAACATTCAGTACTTC
NA | TRBJ1-5 | TRBV28 | 14 | NA | CASSLPGAGQPQHF | TGTGCCAGCAGTCTCCCAGGGGCAGGTCAGCCCCAGCATTTT
TRBD2 | TRBJ2-1 | TRBV30 | 13 | NA | CAWRLAAYNEQFF | TGTGCCTGGCGACTAGCGGCCTACAATGAGCAGTTCTTC
NA | TRBJ2-2 | TRBV30 | 16 | NA | CAWSNRGFGRTGELFF | TGTGCCTGGAGTAATAGGGGCTTCGGAAGAACCGGGGAGCTGTTTTTT
TRBD1 | TRBJ1-1 | TRBV30 | 14 | few | CAWRGTGKGTEAFF | TGTGCCTGGAGGGGGACAGGGAAGGGCACTGAAGCTTTCTTT
TRBD2 | TRBJ2-2 | TRBV12-5 | 14 | NA | CASKSGRDTGELFF | TGTGCCAGCAAGAGCGGGAGGGACACCGGGGAGCTGTTTTTT
NA | TRBJ1-1 | TRBV19 | 15 | NA | CASSPRLTYGTEAFF | TGTGCCAGTAGTCCCCGCCTAACCTATGGCACTGAAGCTTTCTTT
TRBD1 | TRBJ1-4 | TRBV19 | 16 | few | CASSPPRTGYGEKLFF | TGTGCCAGTAGTCCTCCACGGACAGGTTACGGTGAAAAACTGTTTTTT
NA | TRBJ1-2 | TRBV28 | 18 | NA | CASSSHGLSTATNYGYTF | TGTGCCAGCAGTTCCCATGGTTTATCCACGGCCACTAACTATGGCTACACCTTC
NA | TRBJ1-1 | TRBV28 | 13 | NA | CASSLARATEAFF | TGTGCCAGCAGTTTAGCCCGGGCCACTGAAGCTTTCTTT
NA | TRBJ1-1 | TRBV11-3 | 15 | NA | CASSLHQGMNTEAFF | TGTGCCAGCAGCTTACATCAGGGCATGAACACTGAAGCTTTCTTT
NA | TRBJ2-3 | TRBV15 | 14 | NA | CATSRDLGTDTQYF | TGTGCCACCAGCAGAGATTTGGGCACAGATACGCAGTATTTT
NA | TRBJ2-1 | TRBV14 | 16 | NA | CASSQIGSSRGNEQFF | TGTGCCAGCAGCCAAATCGGCTCCTCTCGTGGGAATGAGCAGTTCTTC
NA | TRBJ2-1 | TRBV6-8 | 14 | few | CASSYSGEHNEQFF | TGTGCCAGCAGTTACTCGGGCGAGCACAATGAGCAGTTCTTC
NA | TRBJ2-2 | TRBV19 | 15 | NA | CASSLRDVDPGELFF | TGTGCCAGTAGCCTCAGGGATGTCGATCCCGGGGAGCTGTTTTTT
TRBD1 | TRBJ1-2 | TRBV14 | 15 | few | CASSQTGTGVDGYTF | TGTGCCAGCAGCCAAACCGGGACAGGCGTCGATGGCTACACCTTC
TRBD2 | TRBJ2-1 | TRBV19 | 15 | once | CASSTGTSGMGEQFF | TGTGCCAGTAGTACGGGGACTAGCGGGATGGGTGAGCAGTTCTTC
NA | TRBJ2-7 | TRBV25-1 | 17 | NA | CASSEYRAAESSYEQYF | TGTGCCAGCAGTGAATATAGGGCGGCGGAAAGCTCCTACGAGCAGTACTTC
NA | TRBJ2-1 | TRBV9 | 15 | few | CASSPSLGTHNEQFF | TGTGCCAGCAGCCCGTCACTAGGAACCCACAATGAGCAGTTCTTC
TRBD2 | TRBJ2-3 | TRBV19 | 16 | NA | CASSPRGLAGTDTQYF | TGTGCCAGTAGTCCGCGGGGGCTAGCGGGAACAGATACGCAGTATTTT
NA | TRBJ2-1 | TRBV28 | 16 | NA | CASSQRTGRTGNEQFF | TGTGCCAGCAGTCAAAGAACAGGGCGGACCGGCAATGAGCAGTTCTTC
NA | TRBJ1-1 | TRBV30 | 12 | NA | CAWTGTDTEAFF | TGTGCCTGGACAGGGACGGACACTGAAGCTTTCTTT
NA | TRBJ1-5 | TRBV29-1 | 13 | NA | CSVGDVSNQPQHF | TGCAGCGTTGGGGATGTGTCCAATCAGCCCCAGCATTTT
NA | TRBJ2-1 | TRBV28 | 15 | NA | CASSLLRSSYNEQFF | TGTGCCAGCAGCCTTTTGAGGAGCTCCTACAATGAGCAGTTCTTC
NA | TRBJ1-6 | TRBV4-1 | 12 | few | CASSQNVGPLHF | TGCGCCAGCAGCCAGAATGTCGGGCCCCTCCACTTT
NA | TRBJ1-2 | TRBV30 | 13 | NA | CAWSDEGANGYTF | TGTGCCTGGAGCGACGAGGGTGCGAATGGCTACACCTTC
NA | TRBJ2-3 | TRBV19 | 14 | NA | CASSHRAFTDTQYF | TGTGCCAGTAGTCACAGGGCGTTCACAGATACGCAGTATTTT
TRBD1 | TRBJ1-1 | TRBV5-1 | 14 | few | CASSLDRGITEAFF | TGCGCCAGCAGCTTGGACAGGGGGATCACTGAAGCTTTCTTT
TRBD2 | TRBJ2-3 | TRBV29-1 | 15 | NA | CSVRRTSGTLDTQYF | TGCAGCGTCCGCCGGACTAGCGGGACCTTAGATACGCAGTATTTT